This TCR beta chain was obtained from a study of blood T cell repertoires in COVID-19. About the study: The United States, Italy and Spain were the sources of the acute and convalescent COVID-19 samples. PBMCs, B-cell-depleted T cells, or T cells provided the cDNA or gDNA that made up the material.

This clone appeared a few times. In the original processing: Estimated nucleated cell counts came from reference gene primer amplification. The protocol was immunoSEQ multiplex PCR, while the TCRdb copy is restricted to in-frame clones and leaves out a portion. The DNA was the basis for D and trimming; V, J and clone size are from that table. The sample contains about 240,000 clones, nearly 95% of which appear only once. This clonotype originated in a man aged 25-45 years with COVID-19, enrolled during active disease. The material sequenced was peripheral blood.

The CDR3 spells CASSQASGEGEETQYF. CDR3 in DNA: TGCGCCAGCAGCCAAGCTAGCGGGGAGGGGGAAGAGACCCAGTACTTC. This chain joins TRBV4-1 and TRBJ2-5; 9 bases line up with TRBD2. This CDR3 is built from 16 residues. Germline CDR1 is MGHRA and CDR2 is YSYEKL. With V trimmed by 1 base and J by 3 bases, 6 bases remained unmatched.